Following are 27 T cell receptor beta chains from one sample sequenced in a study of T-cell reconstitution after alpha-beta-depleted transplantation in children. A TCRbeta library incorporating unique molecular identifiers was prepared. TCRdb itself ran the PCR reads through MiXCR, one entry per CDR3 protein. The sample has approximately 800,000 distinct CDR3 sequences, under 20% seen once. The source material was PBMCs, mostly from graft donor cells, sampled 360 days after TCRalphabeta/CD19-depleted stem cell transplant. Receptor source: a male patient younger than 18 who had a stem cell transplant for acute lymphoblastic leukemia, so the T cells may come from the graft donor.

J is TRBJ2-2 and V is TRBV21-1. TRBV21-1 is noted as a pseudogene. The CDR3 is made up of 17 amino acids. CDR3 DNA: TGTGCCAGCAGGGGGCTCCCCGAGGCCACGAACACCGGGGAGCTGTTTTTT. Its protein is CASRGLPEATNTGELFF.

This clonotype was found a few times. V and J are TRBV5-5 and TRBJ1-4; 8 nucleotides align to TRBD1. CDR1 SGHKS and CDR2 YYEKEE come from the germline V gene (reference sequence). The ends lost 1 base at V and 5 bases at J; junction bases unmatched: 4. The CDR3 length is 15 residues. CDR3 protein: CASSLIQGVNEKLFF. The DNA of the CDR3 is TGTGCCAGCAGCTTGATACAGGGGGTAAATGAAAAACTGTTTTTT. Looking up the rest from reference TRBV5-5 and TRBJ1-4 gives the full variable domain: DAGVTQSPTHLIKTRGQQVTLRCSPISGHKSVSWYQQVLGQGPQFIFQYYEKEERGRGNFPDRFSARQFPNYSSELNVNALLLGDSALYLCASSLIQGVNEKLFFGSGTQLSVL.

This clonotype has more than one count but fewer than ten. The chain recombines TRBV5-1 with TRBJ2-7; D remains unclear. The CDR3 length is 14 residues. V dropped 0 bases and J dropped 3 bases, with 10 bases sitting between them. Germline lookup yields CDR1 SGHRS and CDR2 YFSETQ. DNA of the CDR3: TGCGCCAGCAGCTTGGAAGGGTTTCACTACGAGCAGTACTTC. It codes for CASSLEGFHYEQYF.

This clonotype was observed a handful of times. The chain employs TRBV6-5 and TRBJ2-2, with D perhaps matching TRBD1 (6 bases). The germline V gene has CDR1 MNHEY and CDR2 SVGAGI. Between the trimmed V and J ends, which lost 2 bases and 1 base, there was a span of 11 bases. CDR3 length: 16 amino acids. The CDR3 DNA sequence: TGTGCCAGCAGTTACGGGCGACAGGTGAACACCGGGGAGCTGTTTTTT. It codes for CASSYGRQVNTGELFF.

This clonotype appeared a few times. The chain employs TRBV7-6 and TRBJ2-1; no reliable D call. This CDR3 spans 13 amino acids. From germline, CDR1 is SGHVS and CDR2 FNYEAQ. Trimming removed 2 bases from V and 5 bases from J, with 7 bases in between. The DNA of the CDR3 is TGTGCCAGCAGCTTACTGCTCGACAATGAGCAGTTCTTC. This gives the protein CASSLLLDNEQFF.

Points on this clonotype: A much larger clone differs from this one at a single base, so this may be a read error. The chain uses TRBV12-3 or TRBV12-4 and TRBJ2-2; TRBD2 might be the D (6 bases). This CDR3 comprises 18 residues. V lost 6 bases and J 1 base, leaving 21 bases between the germline ends. The CDR3 bases are TGTGCCAGCAGAAGAATTCCCGGGATTAGCGGGAACACCGGGGAGCTGTTTTTT. This translates into CASRRIPGISGNTGELFF.

This clonotype was seen more than once but under ten times. The chain links TRBV5-1 to TRBJ2-3; D gene unclear. Deletions cut 1 base from V and 0 bases from J, with 15 bases between. From germline, CDR1 is SGHRS and CDR2 YFSETQ. This CDR3 contains 17 residues. CDR3 nucleotides: TGCGCCAGCAGCTTGTTCCAGCCCTCGACTAGCACAGATACGCAGTATTTT. Translation gives CASSLFQPSTSTDTQYF.

This chain links TRBV7-2 with TRBJ2-7; 8 bases map to TRBD2. After removal of 7 bases from V and 3 bases from J, the junction contained 11 bases not matched to a gene. The CDR3 has 15 residues. Looked up from germline, CDR1 is SGHTA and CDR2 is FQGNSA. CDR3 in amino acids: CASTPSGSRLYEQYF. In nucleotides, the CDR3 is TGTGCCAGCACCCCAAGCGGGAGTAGGCTCTACGAGCAGTACTTC.

This clonotype was detected a few times. The V call is TRBV24-1, the J call TRBJ2-3; TRBD1 matches at 7 bases. This CDR3 comprises 17 residues. CDR1 KGHDR and CDR2 SFDVKD come from the germline V gene. V shed 5 bases, J shed 0 bases, and the junction held 10 bases outside the gene matches. CDR3 sequence (DNA): TGTGCCACCAGTGTTCTACAGGGGAAGACTAGCACAGATACGCAGTATTTT. This encodes CATSVLQGKTSTDTQYF.

This clonotype showed up just a few times. The chain employs TRBV2 and TRBJ2-4; D possibly matches TRBD1 or TRBD2 (5 bases each). CDR1 is SNHLY, CDR2 FYNNEI, per germline. The CDR3 runs to 18 residues. V lost 5 bases to trimming and J lost 2 bases, with 22 bases between them. CDR3 sequence (DNA): TGTGCCAGCAGTCTTACAGGACCCGAATGGGGGACCAAAAACATTCAGTACTTC. Translating it yields CASSLTGPEWGTKNIQYF.

V usage is TRBV2 and J usage is TRBJ2-1, with 7 bases matching TRBD2. Germline V gene sequence: CDR1 SNHLY, CDR2 FYNNEI. The CDR3 extends over 14 amino acids. Losses at the gene ends were 5 bases for V and 6 bases for J; bases not matched to a gene: 7. The CDR3 region is CASSPGRYLNEQFF. CDR3 DNA sequence: TGTGCCAGCAGTCCCGGGAGGTACCTCAATGAGCAGTTCTTC.

The V call is TRBV20-1, the J call TRBJ2-1, with 8 bases identical to TRBD2. Germline trimming cut 3 bases from V and 9 bases from J; bases unmatched to any gene: 1. The CDR3 is 11 amino acids. CDR1 DFQATT and CDR2 SNEGSKA come from the germline V gene (reference sequence). The CDR3 DNA is TGCAGTGCTAGCGCGGGGGGTGAGCAGTTCTTC. Protein: CSASAGGEQFF.

This chain connects TRBV5-4 to TRBJ1-4, with TRBD1 identical over 7 bases. From germline, CDR1 is SGHNT and CDR2 YYREEE (reference sequence). The CDR3 contains 18 residues. The ends lost 3 bases at V and 6 bases at J; junction bases unmatched: 17. CDR3 residues: CASSSQGSWARGDEKLFF. CDR3 coding DNA: TGTGCCAGCAGCTCACAGGGGAGCTGGGCTCGAGGAGATGAAAAACTGTTTTTT. Drawing the rest from reference TRBV5-4 and TRBJ1-4, the complete variable domain is ETGVTQSPTHLIKTRGQQVTLRCSSQSGHNTVSWYQQALGQGPQFIFQYYREEENGRGNFPPRFSGLQFPNYSSELNVNALELDDSALYLCASSSQGSWARGDEKLFFGSGTQLSVL.

This clonotype was picked up a small number of times. The rearrangement links TRBV12-3 or TRBV12-4 to TRBJ1-5; 8 bases map to TRBD1. V was pared by 5 bases and J by 5 bases, with 5 bases of the junction left unmatched. This CDR3 region has 14 residues. The DNA of the CDR3 is TGTGCCAGCAGTCCTACAGGGGGGGATCAGCCCCAGCATTTT. This gives the protein CASSPTGGDQPQHF.

The chain joins TRBV11-2 to TRBJ2-7, with a tentative D call TRBD2 (6 bases). The CDR3 is 17 amino acids. Germline V lookup: CDR1 SGHAT, CDR2 FQNNGV. V shed 5 bases and J shed 2 bases, with 22 bases lying between them. DNA of the CDR3: TGTGCCAGCAGCAGAATTCGGGGTTCCGGGAGAACCTACGAGCAGTACTTC. This translates into CASSRIRGSGRTYEQYF.

This clonotype was picked up a small number of times. The V and J genes are TRBV5-1 and TRBJ1-1, with a tentative D call TRBD1 (5 bases). Trimming took off 6 bases at V and 0 bases at J, with 15 bases between the two ends. Per germline, CDR1 SGHRS and CDR2 YFSETQ. The length of the CDR3 is 15 residues. The CDR3 here is CASIPMPGMNTEAFF. The CDR3, as DNA: TGCGCCAGCATCCCAATGCCAGGGATGAACACTGAAGCTTTCTTT.

This clonotype was observed many times. This sequence joins TRBV5-5 and TRBJ2-4; the D gene is possibly TRBD2 (6 bases). This CDR3 spans 17 amino acids. V was trimmed by 4 bases and J by 0 bases, leaving 17 bases between them. Germline CDR1 reads SGHKS; CDR2 reads YYEKEE (reference sequence). The CDR3 reads CASSLTLAELAKNIQYF. CDR3 in DNA: TGTGCCAGCAGCCTTACGTTAGCGGAACTAGCCAAAAACATTCAGTACTTC.

This clonotype came up a few times. This sequence joins TRBV20-1 and TRBJ2-7; D unresolved. Trimming pared 2 bases from V and 9 bases from J, leaving 17 bases between. CDR1 DFQATT and CDR2 SNEGSKA come from the germline V gene (reference sequence). The CDR3 totals 13 residues. Here the CDR3 reads CSARRNDLLVQYF. CDR3 nucleotides: TGCAGTGCTAGACGAAACGACCTACTGGTGCAGTACTTC.

The rearrangement uses TRBV6-5 and TRBJ2-5; the D gene is possibly TRBD2 (6 bases). Germline CDR1 MNHEY, CDR2 SVGAGI. V was cut by 0 bases and J by 4 bases, with 12 bases left in between. CDR3 length equals 15 residues. The CDR3 spells CASSYSTSSAETQYF. The CDR3 nucleotides are TGTGCCAGCAGTTACTCGACTAGTTCAGCAGAGACCCAGTACTTC.

This chain uses TRBV27 with TRBJ2-1; D may be TRBD1 (5 bases). The germline V gene encodes CDR1 MNHEY and CDR2 SMNVEV (reference sequence). CDR3 length: 15 residues. V gave up 1 base and J gave up 3 bases, with 10 bases separating them. The CDR3 DNA reads as TGTGCCAGCAGTTTATGGGCAGGGTACTACAATGAGCAGTTCTTC. Encoded protein: CASSLWAGYYNEQFF.

CDR3 DNA sequence: TGCGCCAGCAAAGGCAGCGGGAGGCAAAGCTCCTACAATGAGCAGTTCTTC. It yields the protein CASKGSGRQSSYNEQFF. The genes are TRBV5-1 and TRBJ2-1; TRBD2 aligns across 9 bases. This CDR3 has 17 residues. Trimming took 6 bases from V and 0 from J; bases not matched to a gene: 10. In germline, CDR1 is SGHRS, CDR2 YFSETQ.

This clonotype came up a few times. The gene calls are TRBV20-1 and TRBJ2-7, with 8 nucleotides matching TRBD2. The V gene end was trimmed by 0 bases and the J gene end by 4 bases; junction bases not matched to a gene: 8. Germline V gives CDR1 DFQATT, CDR2 SNEGSKA (reference sequence). The CDR3 extends over 15 amino acids. The chain's CDR3 is CSARDVGRAGYEQYF. The CDR3 coding sequence is TGCAGTGCTAGAGATGTCGGGAGGGCCGGGTACGAGCAGTACTTC.

This clonotype was observed at least ten times. The chain combines TRBV5-1 with TRBJ1-2; maybe TRBD1 (5 bases). From germline, CDR1 is SGHRS and CDR2 YFSETQ. CDR3 length equals 14 residues. V was pared by 1 base and J by 6 bases, with 13 bases between. CDR3 sequence reads: CASSLTTGFNGYTF. CDR3 DNA: TGCGCCAGCAGCTTGACTACAGGATTTAATGGCTACACCTTC.

This chain's CDR3 is CASSPRRAGMNEQYF. CDR3 coding DNA: TGTGCCAGCAGTCCACGGAGGGCAGGGATGAACGAGCAGTACTTC. V is TRBV12-3 or TRBV12-4 and J is TRBJ2-7; possibly TRBD2 for D (6 bases). CDR3 length equals 15 residues. The V and J ends lost 5 bases and 5 bases respectively, with 19 bases between them.

This clonotype has only a few counts. The chain uses TRBV12-3 or TRBV12-4 and TRBJ2-1; TRBD2 matches at 9 bases. With 6 bases clipped from V and 5 bases from J, the junction kept 8 bases outside the gene matches. This CDR3 spans 15 amino acids. This CDR3 is CASRRAGGVNNEQFF. In nucleotides, the CDR3 is TGTGCCAGCAGGAGGGCGGGAGGGGTTAACAATGAGCAGTTCTTC.

This clonotype was recorded at least ten times. This CDR3 is CASSPSGSTQYF. The CDR3, as DNA: TGTGCCAGCAGTCCCAGCGGGAGTACCCAGTACTTC. The V and J genes are TRBV12-3 or TRBV12-4 and TRBJ2-5; TRBD2 matches at 8 bases. This CDR3 region has 12 residues. Trimming at V came to 5 bases and at J to 8 bases, leaving 4 bases not matched to a gene.

This clonotype was recorded a few times. The rearrangement uses TRBV18 and TRBJ2-1; perhaps TRBD1 as D (6 bases). CDR3 size: 16 residues. Germline CDR1 KGHSH, CDR2 LQKENI. V was trimmed by 6 bases and J by 0 bases, leaving 15 bases between them. The CDR3 region has the DNA TGTGCCAGCTCGTCCACTTGGGGGCTCTCCTACAATGAGCAGTTCTTC. Encoded protein: CASSSTWGLSYNEQFF.